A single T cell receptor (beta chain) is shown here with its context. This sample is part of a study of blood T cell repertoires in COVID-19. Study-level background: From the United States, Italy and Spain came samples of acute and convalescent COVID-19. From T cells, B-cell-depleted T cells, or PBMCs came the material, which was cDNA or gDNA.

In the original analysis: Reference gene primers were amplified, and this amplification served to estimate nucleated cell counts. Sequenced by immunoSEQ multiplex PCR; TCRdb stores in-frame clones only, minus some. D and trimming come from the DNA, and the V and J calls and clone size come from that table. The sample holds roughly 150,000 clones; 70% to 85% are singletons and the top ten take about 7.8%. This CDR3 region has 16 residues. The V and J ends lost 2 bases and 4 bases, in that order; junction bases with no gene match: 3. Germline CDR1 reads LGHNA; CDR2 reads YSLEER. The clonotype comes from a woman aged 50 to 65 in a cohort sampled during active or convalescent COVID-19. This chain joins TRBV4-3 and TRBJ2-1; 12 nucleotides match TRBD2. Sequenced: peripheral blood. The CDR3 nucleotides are TGCGCCAGCAGCCAAACAGGGACTAGCGGGTACAATGAGCAGTTCTTC. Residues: CASSQTGTSGYNEQFF.